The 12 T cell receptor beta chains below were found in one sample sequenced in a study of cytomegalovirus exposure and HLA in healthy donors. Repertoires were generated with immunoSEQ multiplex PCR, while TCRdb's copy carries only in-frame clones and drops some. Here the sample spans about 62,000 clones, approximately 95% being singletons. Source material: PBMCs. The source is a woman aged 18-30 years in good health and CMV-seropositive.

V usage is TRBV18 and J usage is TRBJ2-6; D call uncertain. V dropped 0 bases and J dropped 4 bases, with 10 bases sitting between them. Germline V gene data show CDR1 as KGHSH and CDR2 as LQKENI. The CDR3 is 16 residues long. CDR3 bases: TGTGCCAGCTCACCACCGCGGAGAATGGGGGCCAACGTCCTGACTTTC. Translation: CASSPPRRMGANVLTF.

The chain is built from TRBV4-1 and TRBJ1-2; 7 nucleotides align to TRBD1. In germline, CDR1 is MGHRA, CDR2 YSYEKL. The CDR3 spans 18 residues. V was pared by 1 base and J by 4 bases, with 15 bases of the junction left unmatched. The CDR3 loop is CASSQAADTTGVGYGYTF. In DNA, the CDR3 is TGCGCCAGCAGCCAAGCCGCGGACACAACAGGGGTAGGCTATGGCTACACCTTC.

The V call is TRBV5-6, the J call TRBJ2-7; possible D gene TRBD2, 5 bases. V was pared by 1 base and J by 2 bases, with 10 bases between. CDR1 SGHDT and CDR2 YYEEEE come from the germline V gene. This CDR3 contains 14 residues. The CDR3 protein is CASSLLGVPYEQYF. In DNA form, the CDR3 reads TGTGCCAGCAGCTTGCTCGGGGTTCCCTACGAGCAGTACTTC.

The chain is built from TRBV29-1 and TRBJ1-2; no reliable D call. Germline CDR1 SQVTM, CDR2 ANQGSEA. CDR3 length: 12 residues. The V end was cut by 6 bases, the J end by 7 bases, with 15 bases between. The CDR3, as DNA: TGCAGCGTCGAGCGGGGATCAAGTGGCTACACCTTC. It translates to CSVERGSSGYTF. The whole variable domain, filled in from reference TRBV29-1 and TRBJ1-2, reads SAVISQKPSRDICQRGTSLTIQCQVDSQVTMMFWYRQQPGQSLTLIATANQGSEATYESGFVIDKFPISRPNLTFSTLTVSNMSPEDSSIYLCSVERGSSGYTFGSGTRLTVV.

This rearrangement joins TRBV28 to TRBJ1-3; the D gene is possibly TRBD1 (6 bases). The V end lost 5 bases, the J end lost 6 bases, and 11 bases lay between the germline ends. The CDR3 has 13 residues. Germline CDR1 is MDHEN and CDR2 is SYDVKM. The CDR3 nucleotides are TGTGCCAGCAGTACACAGGGTGAAAACACCATATATTTT. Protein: CASSTQGENTIYF.

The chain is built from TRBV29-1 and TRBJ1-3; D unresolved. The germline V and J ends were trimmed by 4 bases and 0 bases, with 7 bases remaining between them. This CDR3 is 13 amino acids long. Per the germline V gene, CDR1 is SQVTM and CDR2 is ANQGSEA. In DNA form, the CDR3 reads TGCAGCGTTGGAGCGAGCTCTGGAAACACCATATATTTT. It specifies CSVGASSGNTIYF.

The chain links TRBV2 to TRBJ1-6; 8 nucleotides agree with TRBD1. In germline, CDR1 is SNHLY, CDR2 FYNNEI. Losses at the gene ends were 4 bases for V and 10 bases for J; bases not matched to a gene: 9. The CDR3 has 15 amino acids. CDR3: CASSVFGQGGSPLHF. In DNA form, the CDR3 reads TGTGCCAGCAGTGTCTTTGGACAGGGAGGCTCACCCCTCCACTTT. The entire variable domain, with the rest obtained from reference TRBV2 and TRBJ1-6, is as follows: EPEVTQTPSHQVTQMGQEVILRCVPISNHLYFYWYRQILGQKVEFLVSFYNNEISEKSEIFDDQFSVERPDGSNFTLKIRSTKLEDSAMYFCASSVFGQGGSPLHFGNGTRLTVT.

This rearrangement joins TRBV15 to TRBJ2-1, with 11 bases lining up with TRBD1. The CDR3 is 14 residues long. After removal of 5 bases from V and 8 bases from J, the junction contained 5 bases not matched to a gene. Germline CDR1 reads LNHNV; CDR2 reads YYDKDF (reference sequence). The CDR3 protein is CATSGGQGVHEQFF. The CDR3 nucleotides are TGTGCCACCAGCGGGGGACAGGGGGTCCATGAGCAGTTCTTC. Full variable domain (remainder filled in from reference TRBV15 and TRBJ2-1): DAMVIQNPRYQVTQFGKPVTLSCSQTLNHNVMYWYQQKSSQAPKLLFHYYDKDFNNEADTPDNFQSRRPNTSFCFLDIRSPGLGDTAMYLCATSGGQGVHEQFFGPGTRLTVL.

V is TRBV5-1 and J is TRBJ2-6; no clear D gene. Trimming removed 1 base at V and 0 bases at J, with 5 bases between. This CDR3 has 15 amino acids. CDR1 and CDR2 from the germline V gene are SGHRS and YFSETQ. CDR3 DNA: TGCGCCAGCAGCTTGCCGAGCTCTGGGGCCAACGTCCTGACTTTC. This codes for CASSLPSSGANVLTF.

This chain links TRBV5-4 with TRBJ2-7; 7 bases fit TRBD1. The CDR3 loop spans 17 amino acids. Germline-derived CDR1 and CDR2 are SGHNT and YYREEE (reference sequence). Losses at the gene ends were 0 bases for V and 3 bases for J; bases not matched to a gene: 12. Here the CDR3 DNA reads TGTGCCAGCAGCTTGGGGGGGCGAGGGGGCGTTGGCTACGAGCAGTACTTC. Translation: CASSLGGRGGVGYEQYF.

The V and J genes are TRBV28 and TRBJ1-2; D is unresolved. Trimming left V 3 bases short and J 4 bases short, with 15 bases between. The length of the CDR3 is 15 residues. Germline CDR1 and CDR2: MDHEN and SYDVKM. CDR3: CASSLPQTSLYGYTF. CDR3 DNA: TGTGCCAGCAGTTTGCCTCAGACAAGCCTCTATGGCTACACCTTC.

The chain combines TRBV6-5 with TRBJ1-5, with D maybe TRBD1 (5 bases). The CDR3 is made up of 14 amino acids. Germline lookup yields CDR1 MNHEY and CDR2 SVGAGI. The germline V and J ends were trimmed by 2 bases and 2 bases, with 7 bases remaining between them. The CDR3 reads CASSYRGGNQPQHF. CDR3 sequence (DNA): TGTGCCAGCAGTTACAGGGGCGGCAATCAGCCCCAGCATTTT.